This T cell receptor beta chain was documented in a study of T cell changes during pregnancy in multiple sclerosis. The CDR3 contains 16 residues. Trimming removed 2 bases from V and 6 bases from J, with 14 bases in between. Germline-derived CDR1 and CDR2 are MNHEY and SVGAGI. Sequencing used immunoSEQ multiplex PCR; TCRdb keeps in-frame clones, though not all of them. The top ten clones hold roughly 10% of a sample with about 36,000 clones, roughly 90% of them seen once. The chain links TRBV6-5 to TRBJ1-6; D remains ambiguous. The sequenced sample was CD8+ T cells from peripheral blood mononuclear cells, obtained in the third trimester of pregnancy. The receptor was isolated from a female donor with multiple sclerosis, enrolled in a pregnancy study. CDR3 nucleotides: TGTGCCAGCAGTTACCGTGAGGGAGGTAGTAATTCACCCCTCCACTTT. Translating it yields CASSYREGGSNSPLHF.